Shown below are 25 T cell receptor beta chains from a single sample sequenced in a study of regulatory T cells. Overall study findings and caveats: In CD3G-deficient patients, conventional CD4+ T cells were enriched for hydrophobic CDR3 residues at positions 6 and 7.

Their antigens remain unidentified. The PCR used 52 TRBV and 13 TRBJ primers. Generated by immunoSEQ multiplex PCR, the TCRdb table keeps only in-frame clones and is missing some. The sample consists of about 35,000 clones, around 89% of them appearing once. The sample comprised conventional CD4+ T cells sorted from blood. All receptors come from a person under 35 with CD3G deficiency.

This clone has only a few counts. This rearrangement joins TRBV28 to TRBJ2-2, with D possibly being TRBD1 (6 bases). From germline, CDR1 is MDHEN and CDR2 SYDVKM. The CDR3 has 11 residues. Trimming pared 7 bases from V and 7 bases from J, leaving 7 bases between. The CDR3 coding sequence is TGTGCCAGCAACAGGGACGGGGAGCTGTTTTTT. Translation gives CASNRDGELFF.

J is TRBJ2-7 and V is TRBV6-1, with 7 bases matching TRBD2. Germline V gene lookup returns CDR1 MNHNS and CDR2 SASEGT. The J segment lost 7 bases and the V segment lost 5 bases, leaving 8 bases of the junction unmatched. CDR3 length: 13 residues. DNA of the CDR3: TGTGCCAGCAGTTCCCCGGGAGGCCGGGAGCAGTACTTC. Translation: CASSSPGGREQYF.

This clone was recorded a few times. The gene calls are TRBV6-1 and TRBJ1-5; perhaps TRBD1 as D (5 bases). This CDR3 comprises 12 residues. Looked up from germline, CDR1 is MNHNS and CDR2 is SASEGT. The germline V and J ends were trimmed by 7 bases and 6 bases, with 10 bases remaining between them. CDR3 sequence: CASNWGPQPQHF. For the CDR3, the DNA is TGTGCCAGCAATTGGGGCCCTCAGCCCCAGCATTTT.

The genes are TRBV20-1 and TRBJ1-4; D remains ambiguous. V shed 0 bases and J shed 14 bases, with 10 bases lying between them. Germline V gene lookup returns CDR1 DFQATT and CDR2 SNEGSKA (reference sequence). CDR3 length: 11 residues. This CDR3 is CSARDKQRLFF. In nucleotides, the CDR3 is TGCAGTGCTAGAGATAAGCAGCGGCTGTTTTTT.

The gene calls are TRBV5-1 and TRBJ2-3, with a possible D match to TRBD2 (5 bases). The CDR3 extends over 15 amino acids. The germline V gene encodes CDR1 SGHRS and CDR2 YFSETQ. Trimming left V 4 bases short and J 3 bases short, with 15 bases between. The DNA of the CDR3 is TGCGCCAGCAGCCCCCAAGGGAGAGCGACAGATACGCAGTATTTT. It is translated as CASSPQGRATDTQYF.

This sequence joins TRBV7-2 and TRBJ1-2, with D perhaps TRBD1 (5 bases). Trimming shortened V by 5 bases and J by 5 bases, and 15 bases separated the two germline ends. The length of the CDR3 is 14 residues. The germline CDR1 and CDR2 sequences are SGHTA and FQGNSA. The CDR3 reads CASSKSLRTYGYTF. The CDR3 DNA sequence: TGTGCCAGCAGCAAATCTCTACGGACATATGGCTACACCTTC.

This clone was found once. The chain has TRBV6-1 and TRBJ1-2; tentatively, D is TRBD1 (5 bases). Trimming took off 5 bases at V and 8 bases at J, with 15 bases between the two ends. The CDR3 runs 13 residues. Per the germline V gene, CDR1 is MNHNS and CDR2 is SASEGT. The CDR3 DNA sequence: TGTGCCAGCAGTCTGGGCTGGGACCAAGGCTACACCTTC. As protein: CASSLGWDQGYTF.

This clone appeared a few times. The V gene is TRBV7-9, the J gene TRBJ1-4; unclear D gene. Germline loops: CDR1 SEHNR, CDR2 FQNEAQ (reference sequence). CDR3 length: 14 residues. Deletions cut 0 bases from V and 0 bases from J, with 2 bases between. The CDR3 loop is CASSLAATNEKLFF. CDR3 nucleotide sequence: TGTGCCAGCAGCTTAGCTGCAACTAATGAAAAACTGTTTTTT.

This chain connects TRBV19 to TRBJ2-2, with 8 bases identical to TRBD2. Germline assignment: CDR1 LNHDA and CDR2 SQIVND (reference sequence). The CDR3 sequence is 17 residues long. V lost 6 bases, J lost 2 bases, and 11 bases stayed unmatched. CDR3 protein: CASSKLADIINTGELFF. The DNA of the CDR3 is TGTGCCAGTAGCAAACTAGCGGACATCATCAACACCGGGGAGCTGTTTTTT.

The chain recombines TRBV5-1 with TRBJ2-7, with D perhaps matching TRBD1 or TRBD2 (6 bases each). Germline assignment: CDR1 SGHRS and CDR2 YFSETQ. Trimming took off 2 bases at V and 6 bases at J, with 9 bases between the two ends. This CDR3 region has 12 residues. The DNA of the CDR3 is TGCGCCAGCAGCTTCAGGGGAGGCGAGCAGTACTTC. It yields the protein CASSFRGGEQYF.

The chain joins TRBV7-9 to TRBJ2-2, with 7 bases aligning to TRBD2. The CDR3 consists of 15 residues. Germline values: CDR1 SEHNR, CDR2 FQNEAQ (reference sequence). V gave up 5 bases and J gave up 6 bases; unmatched junction bases: 9. The CDR3 region is CASSPSGARAGELFF. The CDR3, as DNA: TGTGCCAGCAGCCCTAGCGGAGCTAGGGCCGGGGAGCTGTTTTTT.

The rearrangement uses TRBV7-3 and TRBJ2-7; D is possibly TRBD1 (6 bases). Per germline, CDR1 SGHTA and CDR2 FQGTGA. The CDR3 covers 15 residues. Deletions cut 2 bases from V and 0 bases from J, with 11 bases between. CDR3: CASSLGVGASYEQYF. Written as DNA, the CDR3 is TGTGCCAGCAGCTTAGGTGTGGGGGCCTCCTACGAGCAGTACTTC.

This chain joins TRBV5-1 and TRBJ2-3; 8 nucleotides agree with TRBD2. Germline V CDR1 and CDR2: SGHRS, YFSETQ. There are 14 residues in the CDR3. V shed 4 bases and J 1 base; nucleotides not matched to a gene: 2. The CDR3 DNA is TGCGCCAGCAGCCGGGAGGGGCGCACAGATACGCAGTATTTT. Translating gives CASSREGRTDTQYF.

The chain links TRBV5-1 to TRBJ1-1, with a possible D match to TRBD1 (5 bases). With 0 bases removed from V and 5 bases from J, the gap between germline ends came to 14 bases. The CDR3 has 15 residues. Germline V gene data show CDR1 as SGHRS and CDR2 as YFSETQ. CDR3 nucleotide sequence: TGCGCCAGCAGCTTGGAAACGGGGGGTAGGACTGAAGCTTTCTTT. Translating it yields CASSLETGGRTEAFF.

The chain is built from TRBV7-6 and TRBJ2-5, with 12 positions matching TRBD2. With V trimmed by 3 bases and J by 5 bases, 7 bases remained unmatched. The CDR3 covers 16 residues. Germline V lookup: CDR1 SGHVS, CDR2 FNYEAQ. As DNA, the CDR3 is TGTGCCAGCAGCTTCCCCCTAGCGGGGGGGGGCGAGACCCAGTACTTC. The encoded protein is CASSFPLAGGGETQYF. Filled out from reference TRBV7-6 and TRBJ2-5, the complete variable domain reads GAGVSQSPRYKVTKRGQDVALRCDPISGHVSLYWYRQALGQGPEFLTYFNYEAQQDKSGLPNDRFSAERPEGSISTLTIQRTEQRDSAMYRCASSFPLAGGGETQYFGPGTRLLVL.

The chain combines TRBV6-1 with TRBJ1-2; D is perhaps TRBD1 (6 bases). The CDR3 has 14 amino acids. Germline CDR1 reads MNHNS; CDR2 reads SASEGT. V was trimmed by 2 bases and J by 6 bases, leaving 13 bases between them. CDR3 in amino acids: CASSEFQGLDGYTF. CDR3 in DNA: TGTGCCAGCAGTGAATTTCAGGGGTTGGATGGCTACACCTTC.

The CDR3 DNA is TGTGCCTGGAGTATTGGGACAGGGGCCCTCGGAGGCTACACCTTC. This codes for CAWSIGTGALGGYTF. V and J are TRBV30 and TRBJ1-2; 10 nucleotides align to TRBD1. V shed 2 bases and J 8 bases; nucleotides not matched to a gene: 11. The CDR3 is made up of 15 amino acids. CDR1 and CDR2 (germline): GTSNPN, SVGIG (reference sequence).

The chain combines TRBV7-9 with TRBJ2-3, with a possible D match to TRBD2 (6 bases). Trimming shortened V by 5 bases and J by 6 bases, and 18 bases separated the two germline ends. CDR3 length: 15 amino acids. CDR1 SEHNR and CDR2 FQNEAQ come from the germline V gene (reference sequence). This CDR3 reads CASSPLAQPGDTQYF. The CDR3 DNA sequence: TGTGCCAGCAGCCCTCTAGCGCAGCCCGGGGATACGCAGTATTTT.

The chain recombines TRBV6-1 with TRBJ2-2; 12 positions agree with TRBD1. Germline-derived CDR1 and CDR2 are MNHNS and SASEGT. The CDR3 contains 15 residues. The V and J ends lost 7 bases and 6 bases, in that order; junction bases with no gene match: 6. The CDR3 bases are TGTGCCAGCAAAGGGACAGGGGGCCGGGCCGGGGAGCTGTTTTTT. Protein product: CASKGTGGRAGELFF.

The gene calls are TRBV6-1 and TRBJ2-1; D is unclear. Trimming removed 7 bases at V and 10 bases at J, with 23 bases between. Germline lookup yields CDR1 MNHNS and CDR2 SASEGT. This CDR3 contains 15 residues. CDR3 in DNA: TGTGCCAGCAAAAAAGGGTACTCAGGCGAATGGGAGCAGTTCTTC. Translated: CASKKGYSGEWEQFF.

The chain employs TRBV5-1 and TRBJ2-5; D is uncertain. Trimming took off 0 bases at V and 2 bases at J, with 8 bases between the two ends. CDR1 and CDR2 (germline): SGHRS, YFSETQ. The CDR3 is 14 amino acids. The CDR3 sequence: CASSLVEGQETQYF. The DNA for the CDR3 is TGCGCCAGCAGCTTGGTTGAAGGGCAAGAGACCCAGTACTTC.

The chain employs TRBV10-3 and TRBJ1-1, with D maybe TRBD1 (6 bases). Germline CDR1 and CDR2: ENHRY and SYGVKD. The CDR3 has 14 residues. Trimming took 3 bases from V and 7 from J, leaving 15 bases between them. The CDR3 DNA follows: TGTGCCATCAGTGACCCGGACAAGGGGGGTGAAGCTTTCTTT. It encodes CAISDPDKGGEAFF.

The V call is TRBV5-1, the J call TRBJ1-1; tentatively, D is TRBD1 (6 bases). The CDR3 totals 17 residues. V lost 0 bases to trimming and J lost 1 base, with 16 bases between them. Germline CDR1 and CDR2: SGHRS and YFSETQ. The CDR3 nucleotides read TGCGCCAGCAGCTTGGAGAGTGGGGGCCTCACGAACACTGAAGCTTTCTTT. Protein sequence: CASSLESGGLTNTEAFF.

In DNA, the CDR3 is TGTGCCATCAGTGCCGGGACCGGGGAGCTGTTTTTT. This gives the protein CAISAGTGELFF. The chain has TRBV10-3 and TRBJ2-2; D remains unclear. Trimming took 4 bases from V and 5 from J, leaving 5 bases between them. Germline CDR1 is ENHRY and CDR2 is SYGVKD. The CDR3 contains 12 residues.

The V and J genes are TRBV13 and TRBJ2-1, with D perhaps TRBD1 or TRBD2 (6 bases each). Trimming cost V 6 bases and J 1 base, with 31 bases left between them. The CDR3 runs to 21 residues. Germline CDR1 PRHDT, CDR2 FYEKMQ (reference sequence). The CDR3 region is CASSRRPGHRLGRESYNEQFF. The DNA of the CDR3 is TGTGCCAGCAGTCGACGCCCGGGACACCGACTAGGGCGCGAGTCCTACAATGAGCAGTTCTTC.